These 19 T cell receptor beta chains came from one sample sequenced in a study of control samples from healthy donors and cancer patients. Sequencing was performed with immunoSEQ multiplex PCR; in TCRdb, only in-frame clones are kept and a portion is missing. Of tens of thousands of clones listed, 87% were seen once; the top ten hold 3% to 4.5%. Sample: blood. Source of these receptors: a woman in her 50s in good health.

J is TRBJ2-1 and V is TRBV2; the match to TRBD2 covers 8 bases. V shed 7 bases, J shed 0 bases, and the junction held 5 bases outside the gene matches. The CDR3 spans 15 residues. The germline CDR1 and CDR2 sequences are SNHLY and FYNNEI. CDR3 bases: TGTGCCAGCACCCGCGGGGGGCACTCCTACAATGAGCAGTTCTTC. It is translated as CASTRGGHSYNEQFF.

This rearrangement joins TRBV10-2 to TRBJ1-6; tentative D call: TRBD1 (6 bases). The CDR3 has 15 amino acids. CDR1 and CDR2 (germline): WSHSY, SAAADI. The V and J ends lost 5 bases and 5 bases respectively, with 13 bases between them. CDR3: CASSRGGENNSPLHF. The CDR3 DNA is TGCGCCAGCAGTAGAGGGGGTGAGAATAATTCACCCCTCCACTTT.

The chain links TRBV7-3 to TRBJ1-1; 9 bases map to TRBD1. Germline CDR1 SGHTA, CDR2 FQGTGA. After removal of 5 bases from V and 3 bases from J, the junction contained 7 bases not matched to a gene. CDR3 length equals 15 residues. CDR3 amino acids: CASSPGQGGYTEAFF. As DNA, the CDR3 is TGTGCCAGCAGCCCGGGACAGGGTGGGTACACTGAAGCTTTCTTT. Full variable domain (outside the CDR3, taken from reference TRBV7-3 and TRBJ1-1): GAGVSQTPSNKVTEKGKYVELRCDPISGHTALYWYRQSLGQGPEFLIYFQGTGAADDSGLPNDRFFAVRPEGSVSTLKIQRTERGDSAVYLCASSPGQGGYTEAFFGQGTRLTVV.

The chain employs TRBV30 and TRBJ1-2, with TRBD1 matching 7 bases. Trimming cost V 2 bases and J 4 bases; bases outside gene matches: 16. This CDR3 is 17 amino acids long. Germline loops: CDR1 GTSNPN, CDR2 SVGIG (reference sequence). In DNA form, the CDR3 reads TGTGCCTGGAGTTCGACTGGGGAGTACAGGGGATTCTATGGCTACACCTTC. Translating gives CAWSSTGEYRGFYGYTF.

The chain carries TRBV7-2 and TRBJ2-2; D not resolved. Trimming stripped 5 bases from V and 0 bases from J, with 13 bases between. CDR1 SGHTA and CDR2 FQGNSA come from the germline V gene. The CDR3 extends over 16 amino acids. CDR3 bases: TGTGCCAGCAGCCCCGTCGCCAGTGCGAACACCGGGGAGCTGTTTTTT. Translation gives CASSPVASANTGELFF. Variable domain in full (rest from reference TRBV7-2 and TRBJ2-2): GAGVSQSPSNKVTEKGKDVELRCDPISGHTALYWYRQSLGQGLEFLIYFQGNSAPDKSGLPSDRFSAERTGGSVSTLTIQRTQQEDSAVYLCASSPVASANTGELFFGEGSRLTVL.

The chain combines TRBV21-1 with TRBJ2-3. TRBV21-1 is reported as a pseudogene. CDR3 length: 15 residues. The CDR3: CASSPHLGGTDTQYF. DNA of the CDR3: TGTGCCAGCAGCCCCCACTTAGGCGGCACAGATACGCAGTATTTT.

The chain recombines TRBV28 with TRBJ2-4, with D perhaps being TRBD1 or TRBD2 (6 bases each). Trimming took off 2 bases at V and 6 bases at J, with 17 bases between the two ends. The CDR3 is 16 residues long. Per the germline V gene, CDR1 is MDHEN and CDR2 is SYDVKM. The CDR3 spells CASSLVGSGGGNIQYF. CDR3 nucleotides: TGTGCCAGCAGTTTAGTGGGCAGCGGAGGGGGAAACATTCAGTACTTC.

This CDR3 reads CASRTGQNTEAFF. CDR3 bases: TGTGCCAGCAGGACGGGACAGAACACTGAAGCTTTCTTT. This sequence joins TRBV25-1 and TRBJ1-1; TRBD1 is a possible D gene (6 bases). Germline assignment: CDR1 MGHDK and CDR2 SYGVNS. CDR3 length: 13 amino acids. The germline V and J ends were trimmed by 6 bases and 1 base, with 9 bases remaining between them.

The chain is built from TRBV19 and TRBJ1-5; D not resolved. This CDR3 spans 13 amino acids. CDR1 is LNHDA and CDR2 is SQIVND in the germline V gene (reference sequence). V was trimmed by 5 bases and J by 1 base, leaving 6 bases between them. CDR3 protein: CASSRDSNQPQHF. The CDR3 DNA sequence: TGTGCCAGTAGTCGTGACAGCAATCAGCCCCAGCATTTT.

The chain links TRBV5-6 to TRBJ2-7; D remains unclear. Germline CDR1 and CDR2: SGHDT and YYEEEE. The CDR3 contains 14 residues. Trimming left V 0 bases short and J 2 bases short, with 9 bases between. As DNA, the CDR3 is TGTGCCAGCAGCTTGGTCGGCGGAACCTACGAGCAGTACTTC. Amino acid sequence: CASSLVGGTYEQYF.

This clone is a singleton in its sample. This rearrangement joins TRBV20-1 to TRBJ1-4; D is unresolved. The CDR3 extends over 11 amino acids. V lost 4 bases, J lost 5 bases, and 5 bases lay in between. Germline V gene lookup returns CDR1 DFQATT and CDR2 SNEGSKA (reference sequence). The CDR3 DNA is TGCAGTGCTACCCGGAATGAAAAACTGTTTTTT. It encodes CSATRNEKLFF.

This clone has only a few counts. The CDR3 bases are TGCGCCAGCAGACGGCGACTAGCGGGGGGCACCGGGGAGCTGTTTTTT. As protein: CASRRRLAGGTGELFF. The V gene is TRBV5-1, the J gene TRBJ2-2; TRBD2 matches 13 bases. Germline CDR1 SGHRS, CDR2 YFSETQ. The CDR3 runs to 16 residues. V lost 5 bases to trimming and J lost 4 bases; unmatched junction nucleotides: 5.

CDR3 sequence (DNA): TGTGCCAGCAGCTTAAGGACTTTTAATGAAAAACTGTTTTTT. Translated, it gives CASSLRTFNEKLFF. The chain links TRBV7-8 to TRBJ1-4; D is ambiguous. Trimming removed 2 bases at V and 4 bases at J, with 8 bases between. The CDR3 is made up of 14 amino acids. Germline values: CDR1 SGHVS, CDR2 FQNEAQ.

CDR3 protein: CASSSLAGGNTGELFF. For the CDR3, the DNA is TGTGCCAGCAGCTCCTTAGCGGGAGGGAACACCGGGGAGCTGTTTTTT. The V gene is TRBV7-3, the J gene TRBJ2-2; 10 bases match TRBD2. The germline CDR1 and CDR2 sequences are SGHTA and FQGTGA. The CDR3 extends over 16 amino acids. The V and J ends lost 4 bases and 1 base, in that order; junction bases with no gene match: 3.

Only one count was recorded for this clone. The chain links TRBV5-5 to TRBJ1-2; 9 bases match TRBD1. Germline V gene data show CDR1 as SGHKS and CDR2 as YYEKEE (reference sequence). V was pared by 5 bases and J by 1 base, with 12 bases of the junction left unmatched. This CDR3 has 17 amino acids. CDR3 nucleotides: TGTGCCAGCAGTACTATAAACAGGGGGCCGTATAACTATGGCTACACCTTC. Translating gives CASSTINRGPYNYGYTF.

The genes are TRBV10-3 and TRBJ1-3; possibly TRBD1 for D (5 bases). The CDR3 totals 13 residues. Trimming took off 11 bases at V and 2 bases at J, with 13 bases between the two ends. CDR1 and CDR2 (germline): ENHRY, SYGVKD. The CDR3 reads CAARGLPGNTIYF. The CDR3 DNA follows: TGTGCCGCAAGGGGCCTACCTGGAAACACCATATATTTT.

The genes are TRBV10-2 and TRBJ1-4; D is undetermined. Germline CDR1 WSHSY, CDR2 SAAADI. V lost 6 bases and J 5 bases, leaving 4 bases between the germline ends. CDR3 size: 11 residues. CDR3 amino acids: CASRENEKLFF. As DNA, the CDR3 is TGCGCCAGCAGGGAAAATGAAAAACTGTTTTTT.

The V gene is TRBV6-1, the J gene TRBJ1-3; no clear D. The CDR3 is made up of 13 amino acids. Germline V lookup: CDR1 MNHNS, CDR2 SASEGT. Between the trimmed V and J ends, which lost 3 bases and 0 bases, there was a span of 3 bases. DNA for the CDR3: TGTGCCAGCAGTGATAACTCTGGAAACACCATATATTTT. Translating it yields CASSDNSGNTIYF.

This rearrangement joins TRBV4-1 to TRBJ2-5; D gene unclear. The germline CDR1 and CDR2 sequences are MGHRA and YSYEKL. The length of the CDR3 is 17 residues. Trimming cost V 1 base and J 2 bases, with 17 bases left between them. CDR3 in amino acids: CASSQGALSPSQETQYF. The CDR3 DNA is TGCGCCAGCAGCCAAGGGGCACTAAGTCCCTCACAAGAGACCCAGTACTTC.